This paragraph reports one T cell receptor beta chain. The study's library attached unique molecular identifiers to single cDNA molecules. TCRdb re-called the RACE reads through MiXCR, storing one row per CDR3 protein. The sample lists 120,000 to 150,000 distinct CDR3 sequences, over 9.5% seen once, with 1.3% to 1.5% in the top ten. The time point: patch test 2, 6 weeks after DPC sensitization. Sample treatment: therapeutic diphenylcyclopropenone sensitization with weekly scalp DPC. Alopecia patients deemed DPC-suitable, aged 18 to 70, excluding pregnancy. Germline-derived CDR1 and CDR2 are SEHNR and FQNEAQ (reference sequence). V was cut by 5 bases and J by 5 bases, with 21 bases left in between. CDR3 size: 16 residues. This sample was taken from a study of human T cells and chemical hapten exposure. Study details: Donors were sensitized with 2% DPC on the upper inner arm.

This material consisted of whole blood, taken in connection with sensitization to the hapten diphenylcyclopropenone (DPC). The receptor comes from a woman between 45 and 60 years old with alopecia areata. Some clones in this sample may be carry-over from other donors' samples. The chain links TRBV7-9 to TRBJ2-5; possibly TRBD1 or TRBD2 for D (6 bases each). CDR3 nucleotide sequence: TGTGCCAGCAGCCCTGTCGGAGGAGGGGGACATGAGACCCAGTACTTC. Its protein product is CASSPVGGGGHETQYF.